This T cell receptor (beta chain) emerged from a study of OX40 agonist ivuxolimab in advanced cancers. Study-level background: Dose-escalation patients had hepatocellular carcinoma, melanoma, renal cell or head and neck cancer. Of the participants, approximately 36% had some prior anti-PD-1, anti-PD-L1 or anti-CTLA-4 therapy, which was allowed.

The germline V gene has CDR1 SGHRS and CDR2 YFSETQ. The CDR3 is 14 amino acids. V lost 3 bases to trimming and J lost 4 bases; unmatched junction nucleotides: 4. Measured with immunoSEQ multiplex PCR; TCRdb has only the in-frame clones, and not every one. The data show 55,000 to 90,000 clones, 65% to 85% seen once. This chain connects TRBV5-1 to TRBJ2-3, with 8 bases that match TRBD2. Here the sequenced sample was CD4+ or CD8+ T cells sorted from blood, taken in a trial of the OX40 agonist ivuxolimab. The sequence derives from an adult with an advanced solid tumor such as melanoma, head and neck, liver or kidney cancer. The CDR3 reads CASSSGLAADTQYF. The CDR3 nucleotides read TGCGCCAGCAGCTCAGGACTAGCTGCAGATACGCAGTATTTT.